A selection of T cell receptor beta chains follows, all from one sample in a study of cytomegalovirus exposure and HLA in healthy donors. The assay was immunoSEQ multiplex PCR, and TCRdb's table has in-frame clones only and misses some. The sample lists 80,000 or so clones, 85% to 95% seen once, with 0.69% in the top ten. Input material: PBMCs. The source is a woman aged 18-29 years in good health and CMV-seronegative. Both conserved end residues are trimmed from each CDR3. Not all rows give a size; the values are once, few, many and, for expanded clones, a class.

CDR3 length	V gene	J gene	clone size	CDR3 protein
12	TRBV4-3	TRBJ1-1	NA	ASSTDRLWPEAF
9	TRBV2	TRBJ1-1	NA	ASSGQPEAF
13	TRBV7-2	TRBJ1-2	NA	ASSLGGRRADGYT
11	TRBV5-1	TRBJ2-1	NA	ASSFLAYNEQF
12	TRBV6-5	TRBJ2-6	NA	ASGTSVGANVLT
11	TRBV7-6	TRBJ2-7	once	ASSPGGTYEQY
14	TRBV27	TRBJ2-1	NA	ASSLRTGVPYNEQF
10	TRBV7-8	TRBJ2-1	few	ASSVFLDEQF
13	TRBV7-2	TRBJ1-5	once	ASSLSGTGHQPQH
14	TRBV28	TRBJ2-2	once	ASSSTGGRVTGELF
12	TRBV7-6	TRBJ1-2	once	ASSLGSRGHGYT
14	TRBV11-2	TRBJ2-3	NA	ASSLKTSGGSRTQY
11	TRBV28	TRBJ1-5	few	ASSFLSNQPQH
16	TRBV7-2	TRBJ2-6	NA	ASSLRGGRSSGANVLT
15	TRBV4-3	TRBJ2-2	NA	ASSQTGGTPPSGELF
12	TRBV5-5	TRBJ1-1	NA	ASSGGQGPTEAF
13	TRBV2	TRBJ1-5	NA	ASSAQGLYNQPQH
15	TRBV4-1	TRBJ1-5	once	ASSQGPGGGPNQPQH
14	TRBV7-7	TRBJ1-1	NA	ASRPYLRVGNTEAF
12	TRBV6-5	TRBJ1-5	NA	ASSSTLGNQPQH
12	TRBV28	TRBJ2-5	NA	ASSLDGVGKTQY
13	TRBV6-5	TRBJ1-5	few	ASSYRRGGNQPQH
12	TRBV4-3	TRBJ1-2	NA	ASSHDPGNYGYT
11	TRBV7-2	TRBJ2-1	NA	ASSAGQYNEQF
11	TRBV6-5	TRBJ2-7	NA	AILQGSGSEQY
12	TRBV5-5	TRBJ2-7	NA	ASSVYGTSDEQY
12	TRBV18	TRBJ1-2	NA	ASAGTGALSGYT
11	TRBV28	TRBJ2-7	NA	ASSRGTPYEQY
13	TRBV25-1	TRBJ1-1	NA	ASSEGGTGETEAF
13	TRBV6-9	TRBJ1-1	NA	ARTQGFDAYTEAF
14	TRBV5-6	TRBJ1-1	NA	ASSFYTGGRVTEAF
14	TRBV5-8	TRBJ1-5	NA	ASSLRDRAFNQPQH
11	TRBV28	TRBJ1-3	NA	ASNQGNGNTIY
13	TRBV19	TRBJ1-4	NA	ASSEVGRDNEKLF
13	TRBV6-1	TRBJ1-2	NA	ASSEGPGDSYGYT
9	TRBV20-1	TRBJ2-1	NA	SELSGKGQF
11	TRBV30	TRBJ2-5	NA	AWSLYYQETQY
11	TRBV9	TRBJ1-1	NA	ASSSGGSTEAF